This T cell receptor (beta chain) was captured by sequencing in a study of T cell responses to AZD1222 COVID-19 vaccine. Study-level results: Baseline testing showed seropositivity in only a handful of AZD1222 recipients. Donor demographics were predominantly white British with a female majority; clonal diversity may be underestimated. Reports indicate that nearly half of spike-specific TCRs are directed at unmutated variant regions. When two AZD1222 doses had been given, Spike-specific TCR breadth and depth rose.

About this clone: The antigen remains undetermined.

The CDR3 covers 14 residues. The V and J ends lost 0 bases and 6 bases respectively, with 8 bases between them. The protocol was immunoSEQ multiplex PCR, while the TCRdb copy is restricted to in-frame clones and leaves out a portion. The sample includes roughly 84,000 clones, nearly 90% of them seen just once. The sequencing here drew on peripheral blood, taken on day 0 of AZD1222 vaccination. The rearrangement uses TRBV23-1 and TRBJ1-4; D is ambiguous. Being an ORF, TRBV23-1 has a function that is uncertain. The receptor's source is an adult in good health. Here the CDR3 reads CASSQSGTDEKLFF. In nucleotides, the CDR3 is TGCGCCAGCAGTCAATCGGGCACGGATGAAAAACTGTTTTTT.